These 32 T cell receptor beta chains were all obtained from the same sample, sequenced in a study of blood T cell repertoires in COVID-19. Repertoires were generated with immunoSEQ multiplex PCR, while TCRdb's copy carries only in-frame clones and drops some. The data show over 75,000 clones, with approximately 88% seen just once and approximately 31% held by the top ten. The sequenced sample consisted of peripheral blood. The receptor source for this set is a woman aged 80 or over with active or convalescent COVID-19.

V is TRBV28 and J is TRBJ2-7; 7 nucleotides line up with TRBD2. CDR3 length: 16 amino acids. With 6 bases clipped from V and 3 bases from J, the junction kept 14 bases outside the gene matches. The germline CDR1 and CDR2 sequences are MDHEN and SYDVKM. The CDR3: CASRISSGRNSYEQYF. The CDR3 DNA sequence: TGTGCCAGCAGAATTTCTAGCGGCCGCAATAGCTACGAGCAGTACTTC.

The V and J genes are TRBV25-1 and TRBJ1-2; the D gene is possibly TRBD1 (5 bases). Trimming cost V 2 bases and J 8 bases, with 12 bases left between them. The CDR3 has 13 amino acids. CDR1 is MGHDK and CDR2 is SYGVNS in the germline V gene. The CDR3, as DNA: TGTGCCAGCAGTGAACCAGGGTTCCGCGGCTACACCTTC. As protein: CASSEPGFRGYTF.

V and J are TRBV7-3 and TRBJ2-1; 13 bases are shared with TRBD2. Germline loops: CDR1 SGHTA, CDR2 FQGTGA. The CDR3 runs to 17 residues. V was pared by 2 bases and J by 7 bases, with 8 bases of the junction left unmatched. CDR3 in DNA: TGTGCCAGCAGCTTATCGGGACGGACTAGCGGGAGAAATGAGCAGTTCTTC. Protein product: CASSLSGRTSGRNEQFF.

CDR3 DNA sequence: TGTGCCAGCAGTACTAGCGGGTGGACCGGGGAGCTGTTTTTT. Its translation is CASSTSGWTGELFF. The rearrangement uses TRBV6-6 and TRBJ2-2; 9 nucleotides agree with TRBD2. J was trimmed by 5 bases and V by 5 bases; bases with no gene match: 3. This CDR3 contains 14 residues. From germline, CDR1 is MNHNY and CDR2 SVGAGI (reference sequence).

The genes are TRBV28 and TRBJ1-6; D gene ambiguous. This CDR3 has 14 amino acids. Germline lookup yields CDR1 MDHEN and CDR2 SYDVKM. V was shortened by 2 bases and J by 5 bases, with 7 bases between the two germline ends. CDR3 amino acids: CASSLLRDNSPLHF. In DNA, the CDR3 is TGTGCCAGCAGTTTACTCCGGGATAATTCACCCCTCCACTTT.

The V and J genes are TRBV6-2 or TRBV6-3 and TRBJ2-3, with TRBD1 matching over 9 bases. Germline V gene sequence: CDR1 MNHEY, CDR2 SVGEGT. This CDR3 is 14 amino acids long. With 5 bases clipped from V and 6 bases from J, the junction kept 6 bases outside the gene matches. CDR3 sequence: CASSRGQGPDTQYF. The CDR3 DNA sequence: TGTGCCAGCAGTCGTGGACAGGGGCCCGATACGCAGTATTTT.

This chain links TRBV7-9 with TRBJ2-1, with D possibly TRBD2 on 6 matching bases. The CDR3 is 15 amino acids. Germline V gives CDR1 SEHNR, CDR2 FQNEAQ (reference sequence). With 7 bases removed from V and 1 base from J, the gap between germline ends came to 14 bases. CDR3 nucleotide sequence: TGTGCCAGCACCCCCGGGAGTGAGTCCTACAATGAGCAGTTCTTC. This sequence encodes CASTPGSESYNEQFF.

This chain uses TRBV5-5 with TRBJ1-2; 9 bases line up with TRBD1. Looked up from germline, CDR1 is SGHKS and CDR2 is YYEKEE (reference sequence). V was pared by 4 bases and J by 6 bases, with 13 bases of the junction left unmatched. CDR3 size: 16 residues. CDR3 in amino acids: CASSPWRGQGGDGYTF. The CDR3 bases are TGTGCCAGCAGCCCGTGGCGGGGACAGGGAGGTGATGGCTACACCTTC.

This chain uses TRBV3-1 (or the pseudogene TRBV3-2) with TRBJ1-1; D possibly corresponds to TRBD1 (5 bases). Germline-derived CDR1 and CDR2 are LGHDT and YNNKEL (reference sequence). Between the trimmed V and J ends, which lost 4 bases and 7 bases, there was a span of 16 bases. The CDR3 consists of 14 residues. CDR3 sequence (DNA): TGTGCCAGCAGCCCCAGGGAGGGCGGCTTTGAAGCTTTCTTT. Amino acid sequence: CASSPREGGFEAFF.

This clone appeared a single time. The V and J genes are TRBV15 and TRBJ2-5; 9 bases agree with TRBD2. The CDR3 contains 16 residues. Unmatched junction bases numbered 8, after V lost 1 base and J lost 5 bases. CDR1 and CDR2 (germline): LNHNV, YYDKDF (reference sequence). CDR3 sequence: CATSRGSSGGRETQYF. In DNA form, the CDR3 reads TGTGCCACCAGCAGAGGAAGTAGCGGGGGCCGGGAGACCCAGTACTTC.

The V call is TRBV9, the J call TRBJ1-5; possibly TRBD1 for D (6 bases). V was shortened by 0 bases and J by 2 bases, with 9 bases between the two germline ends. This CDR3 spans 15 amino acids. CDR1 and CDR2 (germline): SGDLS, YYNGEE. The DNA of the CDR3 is TGTGCCAGCAGCGTAGATGGGGGCGGCAATCAGCCCCAGCATTTT. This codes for CASSVDGGGNQPQHF.

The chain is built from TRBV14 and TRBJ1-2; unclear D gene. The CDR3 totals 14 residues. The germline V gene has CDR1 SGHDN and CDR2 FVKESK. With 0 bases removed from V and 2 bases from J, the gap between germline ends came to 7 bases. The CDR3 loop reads CASSQERFNYGYTF. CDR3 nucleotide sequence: TGTGCCAGCAGCCAAGAGCGCTTCAACTATGGCTACACCTTC.

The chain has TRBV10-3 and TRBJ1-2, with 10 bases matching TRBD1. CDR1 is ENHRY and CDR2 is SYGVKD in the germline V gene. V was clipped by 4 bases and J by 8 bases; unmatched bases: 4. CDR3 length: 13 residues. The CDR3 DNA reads TGTGCCATCAGTGGACAGGGGGCGGGCGGCTACACCTTC. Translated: CAISGQGAGGYTF.

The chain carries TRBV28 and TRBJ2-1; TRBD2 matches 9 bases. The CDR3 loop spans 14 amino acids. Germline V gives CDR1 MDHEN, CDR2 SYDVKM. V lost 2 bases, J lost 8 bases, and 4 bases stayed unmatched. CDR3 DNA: TGTGCCAGCAGTTTAGGGACTAGCCGTTATGAGCAGTTCTTC. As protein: CASSLGTSRYEQFF.

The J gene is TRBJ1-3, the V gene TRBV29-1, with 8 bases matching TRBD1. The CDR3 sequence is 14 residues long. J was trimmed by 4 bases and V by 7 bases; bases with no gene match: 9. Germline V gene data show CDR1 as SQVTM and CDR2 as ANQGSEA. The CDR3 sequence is CSATRQGLGNTIYF. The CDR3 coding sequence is TGCAGCGCAACCAGACAGGGGCTGGGAAACACCATATATTTT.

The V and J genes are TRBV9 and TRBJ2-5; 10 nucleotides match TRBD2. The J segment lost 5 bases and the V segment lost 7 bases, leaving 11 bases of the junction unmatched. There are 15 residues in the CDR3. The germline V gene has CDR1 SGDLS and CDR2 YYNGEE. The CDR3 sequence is CASALEASGGETQYF. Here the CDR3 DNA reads TGTGCCAGCGCCCTAGAGGCTAGCGGGGGCGAGACCCAGTACTTC.

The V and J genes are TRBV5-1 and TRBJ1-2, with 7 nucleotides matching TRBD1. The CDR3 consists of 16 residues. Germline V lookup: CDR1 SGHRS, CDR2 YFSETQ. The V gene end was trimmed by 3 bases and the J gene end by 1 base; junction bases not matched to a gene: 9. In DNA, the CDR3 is TGCGCCAGCAGCTCTGAGGGGACAGCGATTAACTATGGCTACACCTTC. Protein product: CASSSEGTAINYGYTF.

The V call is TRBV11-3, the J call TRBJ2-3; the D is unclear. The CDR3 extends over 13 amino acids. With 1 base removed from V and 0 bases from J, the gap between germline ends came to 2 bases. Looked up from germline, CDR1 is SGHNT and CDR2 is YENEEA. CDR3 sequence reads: CASSLVSTDTQYF. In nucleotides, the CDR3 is TGTGCCAGCAGCTTAGTAAGCACAGATACGCAGTATTTT.

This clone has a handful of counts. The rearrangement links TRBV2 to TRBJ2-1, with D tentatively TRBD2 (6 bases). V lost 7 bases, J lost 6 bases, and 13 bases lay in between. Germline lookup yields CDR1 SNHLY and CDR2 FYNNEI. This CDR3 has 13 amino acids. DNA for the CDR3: TGTGCCAGCACCCGGGACTTCTTCAATGAGCAGTTCTTC. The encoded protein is CASTRDFFNEQFF. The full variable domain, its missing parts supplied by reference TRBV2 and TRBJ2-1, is EPEVTQTPSHQVTQMGQEVILRCVPISNHLYFYWYRQILGQKVEFLVSFYNNEISEKSEIFDDQFSVERPDGSNFTLKIRSTKLEDSAMYFCASTRDFFNEQFFGPGTRLTVL.

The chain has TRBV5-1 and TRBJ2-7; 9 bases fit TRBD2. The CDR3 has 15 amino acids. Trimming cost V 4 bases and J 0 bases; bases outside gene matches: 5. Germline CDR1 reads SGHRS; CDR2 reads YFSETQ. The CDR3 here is CASSPRGGSSYEQYF. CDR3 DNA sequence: TGCGCCAGCAGCCCGCGGGGGGGGAGCTCCTACGAGCAGTACTTC.

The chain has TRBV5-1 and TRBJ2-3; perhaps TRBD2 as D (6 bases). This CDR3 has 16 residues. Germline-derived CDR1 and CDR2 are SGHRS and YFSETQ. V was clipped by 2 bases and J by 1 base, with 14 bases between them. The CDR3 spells CASSFRGGVRTDTQYF. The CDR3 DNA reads TGCGCCAGCAGCTTCCGCGGAGGGGTCCGCACAGATACGCAGTATTTT.

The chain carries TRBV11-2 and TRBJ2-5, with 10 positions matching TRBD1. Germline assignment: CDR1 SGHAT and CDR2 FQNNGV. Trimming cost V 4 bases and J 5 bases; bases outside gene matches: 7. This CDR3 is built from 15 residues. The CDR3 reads CASSSPGTGDETQYF. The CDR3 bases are TGTGCCAGCAGCTCCCCGGGGACAGGGGACGAGACCCAGTACTTC. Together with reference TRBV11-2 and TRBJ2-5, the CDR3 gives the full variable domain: EAGVAQSPRYKIIEKRQSVAFWCNPISGHATLYWYQQILGQGPKLLIQFQNNGVVDDSQLPKDRFSAERLKGVDSTLKIQPAKLEDSAVYLCASSSPGTGDETQYFGPGTRLLVL.

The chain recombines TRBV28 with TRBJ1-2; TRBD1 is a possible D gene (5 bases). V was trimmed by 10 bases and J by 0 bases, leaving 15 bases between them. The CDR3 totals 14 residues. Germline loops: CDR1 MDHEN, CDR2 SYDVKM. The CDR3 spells CATTGIPPNYGYTF. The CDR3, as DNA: TGTGCCACCACAGGAATTCCCCCTAACTATGGCTACACCTTC.

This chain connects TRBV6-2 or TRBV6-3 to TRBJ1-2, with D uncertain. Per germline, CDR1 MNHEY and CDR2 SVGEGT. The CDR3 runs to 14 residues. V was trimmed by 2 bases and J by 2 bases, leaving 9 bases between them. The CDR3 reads CASSYEQPNYGYTF. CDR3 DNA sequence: TGTGCCAGCAGTTACGAGCAACCAAACTATGGCTACACCTTC.

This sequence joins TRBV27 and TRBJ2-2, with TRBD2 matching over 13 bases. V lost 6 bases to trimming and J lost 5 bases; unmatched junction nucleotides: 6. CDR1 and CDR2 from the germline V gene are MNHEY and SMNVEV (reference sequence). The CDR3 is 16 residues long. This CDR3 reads CASRLLAGGRTGELFF. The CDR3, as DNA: TGTGCCAGCAGACTACTAGCGGGGGGGCGGACCGGGGAGCTGTTTTTT.

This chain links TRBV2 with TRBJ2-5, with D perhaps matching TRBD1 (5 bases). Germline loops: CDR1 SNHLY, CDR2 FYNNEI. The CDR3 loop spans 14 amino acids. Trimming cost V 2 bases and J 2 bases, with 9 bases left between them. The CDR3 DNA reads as TGTGCCAGCAGTGAACGGACACGACAAGAGACCCAGTACTTC. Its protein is CASSERTRQETQYF.

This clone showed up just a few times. CDR3 DNA sequence: TGTGCCAGCTCACCAATGCGGGTTATAGGGAGCACAGATACGCAGTATTTT. Protein sequence: CASSPMRVIGSTDTQYF. The V gene is TRBV18, the J gene TRBJ2-3; D perhaps matches TRBD2 (5 bases). V lost 2 bases, J lost 0 bases, and 15 bases lay in between. The CDR3 is made up of 17 amino acids. Germline V lookup: CDR1 KGHSH, CDR2 LQKENI.

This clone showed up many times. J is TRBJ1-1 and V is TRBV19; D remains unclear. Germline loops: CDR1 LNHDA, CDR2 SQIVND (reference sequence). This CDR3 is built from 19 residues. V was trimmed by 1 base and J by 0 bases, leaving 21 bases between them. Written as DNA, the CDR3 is TGTGCCAGTAGTATAGGTGGAGGATGGGCGGGGATCATGAACACTGAAGCTTTCTTT. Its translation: CASSIGGGWAGIMNTEAFF.

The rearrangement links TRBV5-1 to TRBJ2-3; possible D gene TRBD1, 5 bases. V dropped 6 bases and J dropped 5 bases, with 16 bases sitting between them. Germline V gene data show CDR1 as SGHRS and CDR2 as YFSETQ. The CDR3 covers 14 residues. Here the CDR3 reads CASTLQVYEDTQYF. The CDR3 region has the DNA TGCGCCAGCACCTTACAGGTCTATGAAGATACGCAGTATTTT.

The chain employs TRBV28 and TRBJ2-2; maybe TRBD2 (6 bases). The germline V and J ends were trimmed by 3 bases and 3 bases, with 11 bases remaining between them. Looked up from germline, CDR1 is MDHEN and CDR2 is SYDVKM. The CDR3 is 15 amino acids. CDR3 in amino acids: CASSFGGVDTGELFF. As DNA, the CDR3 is TGTGCCAGCAGTTTTGGCGGGGTGGACACCGGGGAGCTGTTTTTT.

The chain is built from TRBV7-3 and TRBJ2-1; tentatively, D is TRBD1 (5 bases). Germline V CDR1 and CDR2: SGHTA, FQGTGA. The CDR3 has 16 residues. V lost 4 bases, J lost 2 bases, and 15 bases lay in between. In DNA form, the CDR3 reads TGTGCCAGCAGCTCCCATGCTCAGGGTACCTACAATGAGCAGTTCTTC. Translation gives CASSSHAQGTYNEQFF. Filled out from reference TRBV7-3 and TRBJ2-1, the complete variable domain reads GAGVSQTPSNKVTEKGKYVELRCDPISGHTALYWYRQSLGQGPEFLIYFQGTGAADDSGLPNDRFFAVRPEGSVSTLKIQRTERGDSAVYLCASSSHAQGTYNEQFFGPGTRLTVL.

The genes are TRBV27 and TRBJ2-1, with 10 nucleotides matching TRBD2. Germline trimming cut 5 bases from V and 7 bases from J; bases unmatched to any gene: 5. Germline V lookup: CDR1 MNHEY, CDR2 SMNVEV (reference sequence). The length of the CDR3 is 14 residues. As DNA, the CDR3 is TGTGCCAGCAGTCCAGCTAGCGGGAGTAATGAGCAGTTCTTC. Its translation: CASSPASGSNEQFF.